This T cell receptor (beta chain) was recovered during a study of control samples from healthy donors and cancer patients. Some clones are missing from TCRdb's copy, which holds only in-frame ones; the method was immunoSEQ multiplex PCR. The data hold about 140,000 clones, with 85% to 95% observed a single time. The CDR3 is 13 amino acids. The V gene lost 4 bases and the J gene lost 7 bases, with 11 bases spanning the gap. The clonotype originates from a man aged 40-49 years in good health. The sequenced sample consisted of blood. V and J are TRBV12-3 or TRBV12-4 and TRBJ1-5, with D possibly matching TRBD1 (5 bases). CDR3 loop: CASSSRRDQPQHF. CDR3 bases: TGTGCCAGCAGTTCCCGGAGGGACCAGCCCCAGCATTTT.